The 12 T cell receptor beta chains below were found in one sample sequenced in a study of shared clonotypes between healthy human individuals. TCRdb keeps only in-frame clones here, not all; method: immunoSEQ multiplex PCR. The sample shows a few million clones, approximately 92% of them seen only once. Sequenced sample: naive CD4+ T cells sorted from blood. Documented subset: CD45RA+ positively selected. The receptor set was obtained from a man aged 18 to 29 in good health.

The gene calls are TRBV27 and TRBJ2-2; D is possibly TRBD2 (5 bases). This CDR3 spans 16 amino acids. V was clipped by 4 bases and J by 7 bases, with 19 bases between them. Germline CDR1 reads MNHEY; CDR2 reads SMNVEV (reference sequence). CDR3 in DNA: TGTGCCAGCAGTTCGCTCGGGGAGAAGGGTGGCGGGGAGCTGTTTTTT. It translates to CASSSLGEKGGGELFF.

V usage is TRBV7-2 and J usage is TRBJ2-7, with 9 bases matching TRBD1. Unmatched junction bases numbered 18, after V lost 5 bases and J lost 4 bases. In germline, CDR1 is SGHTA, CDR2 FQGNSA. The CDR3 is 18 amino acids. The chain's CDR3 is CASSRNFPTGTGMYEQYF. In DNA form, the CDR3 reads TGTGCCAGCAGCCGGAACTTCCCGACCGGGACAGGGATGTACGAGCAGTACTTC.

V gene TRBV6-1 combines with J gene TRBJ1-6; D unresolved. Germline loops: CDR1 MNHNS, CDR2 SASEGT. This CDR3 region has 11 residues. The V gene lost 7 bases and the J gene lost 12 bases, with 10 bases spanning the gap. The CDR3 nucleotides read TGTGCCAGCACAGCGATGGGACCCCTCCACTTT. It encodes CASTAMGPLHF.

The V gene is TRBV19, the J gene TRBJ2-2; a possible D gene is TRBD2 (5 bases). With 7 bases removed from V and 2 bases from J, the gap between germline ends came to 11 bases. The CDR3 is 14 amino acids. Looked up from germline, CDR1 is LNHDA and CDR2 is SQIVND (reference sequence). This CDR3 reads CASNGERNTGELFF. The CDR3 nucleotides read TGTGCCAGTAACGGGGAAAGAAACACCGGGGAGCTGTTTTTT.

The chain is built from TRBV2 and TRBJ1-6; 9 nucleotides agree with TRBD1. The CDR3 is 15 residues long. Germline V CDR1 and CDR2: SNHLY, FYNNEI. Trimming removed 5 bases from V and 10 bases from J; junction bases left unmatched: 9. CDR3 region: CASSRDRDRASPLHF. Here the CDR3 DNA reads TGTGCCAGCAGTCGAGACCGGGACAGGGCGTCACCCCTCCACTTT.

The chain employs TRBV6-1 and TRBJ1-3, with 7 bases lining up with TRBD1. The ends lost 0 bases at V and 3 bases at J; junction bases unmatched: 2. CDR1 is MNHNS, CDR2 SASEGT, per germline. There are 15 residues in the CDR3. The CDR3 loop reads CASSEAGTVGNTIYF. Here the CDR3 DNA reads TGTGCCAGCAGTGAAGCCGGGACAGTTGGAAACACCATATATTTT.

The chain links TRBV11-2 to TRBJ2-3, with 7 bases that match TRBD2. Germline V gene sequence: CDR1 SGHAT, CDR2 FQNNGV. Germline trimming cut 5 bases from V and 0 bases from J; bases unmatched to any gene: 5. The CDR3 is made up of 15 amino acids. The CDR3 reads CASSTGRLSTDTQYF. The CDR3 nucleotides read TGTGCCAGCAGCACCGGGAGGCTGAGCACAGATACGCAGTATTTT.

This chain connects TRBV9 to TRBJ1-2; perhaps TRBD1 as D (6 bases). CDR1 is SGDLS, CDR2 YYNGEE, per germline. V lost 0 bases and J 0 bases, leaving 15 bases between the germline ends. The CDR3 sequence is 17 residues long. For the CDR3, the DNA is TGTGCCAGCAGCGTAGATCCGGACAGACCAGCTAACTATGGCTACACCTTC. It specifies CASSVDPDRPANYGYTF. Drawing the rest from reference TRBV9 and TRBJ1-2, the complete variable domain is DSGVTQTPKHLITATGQRVTLRCSPRSGDLSVYWYQQSLDQGLQFLIQYYNGEERAKGNILERFSAQQFPDLHSELNLSSLELGDSALYFCASSVDPDRPANYGYTFGSGTRLTVV.

This sequence joins TRBV9 and TRBJ2-6; the D gene is possibly TRBD2 (5 bases). CDR3 length: 15 residues. The V gene lost 6 bases and the J gene lost 3 bases, with 13 bases spanning the gap. Germline V gene lookup returns CDR1 SGDLS and CDR2 YYNGEE. The chain's CDR3 is CASNTQAGGANVLTF. In DNA form, the CDR3 reads TGTGCCAGCAACACGCAGGCGGGTGGGGCCAACGTCCTGACTTTC.

The chain is built from TRBV4-3 and TRBJ2-1, with a tentative D call TRBD1 (7 bases). In germline, CDR1 is LGHNA, CDR2 YSLEER. This CDR3 has 13 amino acids. V was trimmed by 3 bases and J by 7 bases, leaving 10 bases between them. The CDR3 is CASSQPGGNEQFF. The CDR3 DNA reads TGCGCCAGCAGCCAGCCAGGGGGGAATGAGCAGTTCTTC.

The chain uses TRBV5-4 and TRBJ1-4; TRBD1 might be the D (6 bases). The length of the CDR3 is 16 residues. The V end lost 4 bases, the J end lost 0 bases, and 13 bases lay between the germline ends. Germline CDR1 is SGHNT and CDR2 is YYREEE (reference sequence). DNA of the CDR3: TGTGCCAGCAGCAACTCAGGGGCCGCAACTAATGAAAAACTGTTTTTT. Its protein product is CASSNSGAATNEKLFF. The variable domain in full, completed from reference TRBV5-4 and TRBJ1-4, reads ETGVTQSPTHLIKTRGQQVTLRCSSQSGHNTVSWYQQALGQGPQFIFQYYREEENGRGNFPPRFSGLQFPNYSSELNVNALELDDSALYLCASSNSGAATNEKLFFGSGTQLSVL.

The chain recombines TRBV19 with TRBJ1-5; D gene unclear. Trimming shortened V by 5 bases and J by 0 bases, and 11 bases separated the two germline ends. The CDR3 loop spans 15 amino acids. Per germline, CDR1 LNHDA and CDR2 SQIVND (reference sequence). The CDR3 DNA sequence: TGTGCCAGTAGTTTAGGCTACTATAGCAATCAGCCCCAGCATTTT. This translates into CASSLGYYSNQPQHF.